This passage covers 5 T cell receptor beta chains from one sample sequenced in a study of blood T cell repertoires in COVID-19. The table came from immunoSEQ multiplex PCR; TCRdb's copy has only in-frame clones and leaves some out. The sample has about 400,000 clones, around nine tenths seen once. The sample taken for sequencing was peripheral blood. These receptors were taken from a human donor in a cohort sampled during active COVID-19.

V and J are TRBV5-4 and TRBJ2-2; weak D call: TRBD1 (5 bases). V lost 3 bases, J lost 7 bases, and 13 bases lay in between. Germline values: CDR1 SGHNT, CDR2 YYREEE (reference sequence). CDR3 length equals 14 residues. CDR3 nucleotides: TGTGCCAGCAGCTCCCCCAGGGCGTACGGGGAGCTGTTTTTT. Its protein is CASSSPRAYGELFF. Filled out from reference TRBV5-4 and TRBJ2-2, the complete variable domain reads ETGVTQSPTHLIKTRGQQVTLRCSSQSGHNTVSWYQQALGQGPQFIFQYYREEENGRGNFPPRFSGLQFPNYSSELNVNALELDDSALYLCASSSPRAYGELFFGEGSRLTVL.

V usage is TRBV2 and J usage is TRBJ2-3; D unclear. The CDR3 is 14 residues long. Germline CDR1 is SNHLY and CDR2 is FYNNEI. The ends were cut back, 7 bases at V and 1 base at J, with 12 bases in the middle. CDR3 in amino acids: CASKWSPGTDTQYF. The DNA of the CDR3 is TGTGCCAGCAAGTGGAGCCCAGGCACAGATACGCAGTATTTT. Based on the CDR3 plus reference TRBV2 and TRBJ2-3, the full variable domain is EPEVTQTPSHQVTQMGQEVILRCVPISNHLYFYWYRQILGQKVEFLVSFYNNEISEKSEIFDDQFSVERPDGSNFTLKIRSTKLEDSAMYFCASKWSPGTDTQYFGPGTRLTVL.

This clone showed up just once. V and J are TRBV28 and TRBJ2-7; D gene uncertain. Germline V gene lookup returns CDR1 MDHEN and CDR2 SYDVKM. With 6 bases removed from V and 3 bases from J, the gap between germline ends came to 15 bases. CDR3 length: 14 residues. CDR3 sequence: CASSQRSYLYEQYF. CDR3 in DNA: TGTGCCAGCAGCCAGCGCTCCTACCTCTACGAGCAGTACTTC.

The rearrangement links TRBV29-1 to TRBJ2-5, with TRBD1 as a possible D gene (6 bases). Germline V CDR1 and CDR2: SQVTM, ANQGSEA. The CDR3 runs to 13 residues. Trimming left V 6 bases short and J 2 bases short, with 13 bases between. Here the CDR3 DNA reads TGCAGCGTACGCCGGGACAATCAAGAGACCCAGTACTTC. Translated, it gives CSVRRDNQETQYF.

The rearrangement uses TRBV6-1 and TRBJ2-7; D uncertain. This CDR3 comprises 14 residues. V lost 1 base and J 2 bases, leaving 9 bases between the germline ends. Germline lookup yields CDR1 MNHNS and CDR2 SASEGT. This CDR3 reads CASSEVGHPYEQYF. CDR3 bases: TGTGCCAGCAGTGAAGTTGGGCACCCCTACGAGCAGTACTTC.